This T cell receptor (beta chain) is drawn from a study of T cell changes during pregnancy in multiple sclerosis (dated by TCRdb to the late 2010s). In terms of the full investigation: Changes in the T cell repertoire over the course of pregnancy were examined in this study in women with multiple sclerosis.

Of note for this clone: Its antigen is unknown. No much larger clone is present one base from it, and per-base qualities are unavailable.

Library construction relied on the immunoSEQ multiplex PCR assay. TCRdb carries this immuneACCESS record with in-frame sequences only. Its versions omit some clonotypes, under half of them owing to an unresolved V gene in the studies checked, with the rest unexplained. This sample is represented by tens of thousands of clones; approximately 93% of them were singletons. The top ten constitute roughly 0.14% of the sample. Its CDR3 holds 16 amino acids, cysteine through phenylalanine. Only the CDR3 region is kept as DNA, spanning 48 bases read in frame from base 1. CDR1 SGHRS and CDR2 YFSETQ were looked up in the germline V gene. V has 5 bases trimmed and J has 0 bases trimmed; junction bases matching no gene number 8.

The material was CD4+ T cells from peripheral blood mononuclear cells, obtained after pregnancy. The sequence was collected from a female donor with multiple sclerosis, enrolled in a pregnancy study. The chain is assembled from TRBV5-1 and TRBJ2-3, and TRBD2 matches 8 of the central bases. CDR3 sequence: CASRSGGATSTDTQYF. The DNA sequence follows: TGCGCCAGCAGATCCGGGGGGGCTACTAGCACAGATACGCAGTATTTT.